The rows below give T cell receptor beta chains drawn from one sample of a study of neurological immune-mediated disorders. TCRdb re-called the 5' RACE reads through MiXCR, storing one row per CDR3 protein. The data hold tens of thousands of distinct CDR3 sequences, with more than 5% observed a single time. Sequenced material: PBMCs. Receptors were obtained from a woman between 55 and 75 years old with multiple sclerosis. Each CDR3 is given with its conserved first and last residue. D genes are given only for firm matches. Only some rows state a clone size, as once, few, many or a class for expanded clones.

clone_size	d_call	v_call	j_call	cdr3_length	cdr3_aa	cdr3_nt
many	NA	TRBV28	TRBJ1-6	14	CASRLAVTNSPLHF	TGTGCCAGCCGCCTTGCAGTTACTAATTCACCCCTCCACTTT
few	TRBD1	TRBV7-8	TRBJ1-1	13	CASSSQRDSEAFF	TGTGCCAGCAGCTCACAGAGGGACAGTGAAGCTTTCTTT
many	NA	TRBV3-1	TRBJ2-1	15	CASSQPPYTYNEQFF	TGTGCCAGCAGCCAACCACCCTACACCTACAATGAGCAGTTCTTC
many	TRBD2	TRBV7-9	TRBJ2-1	16	CASSLGLAVSYNEQFF	TGTGCCAGCAGCTTGGGACTAGCGGTTTCCTACAATGAGCAGTTCTTC
many	NA	TRBV12-3/TRBV12-4	TRBJ2-3	10	CASSPGAKYF	TGTGCCAGCAGTCCCGGGGCGAAGTATTTT
many	NA	TRBV5-1	TRBJ2-7	15	CASSLEHGQPYEQYF	TGCGCCAGCAGCTTGGAACATGGACAGCCCTACGAGCAGTACTTC
many	NA	TRBV20-1	TRBJ1-1	10	CSARKAGAFF	TGCAGTGCTAGGAAGGCTGGGGCTTTCTTT
many	TRBD2	TRBV29-1	TRBJ2-3	12	CSWGGVGDTQYF	TGCAGCTGGGGAGGGGTTGGAGATACGCAGTATTTT
many	TRBD1	TRBV7-9	TRBJ2-1	15	CASSLMTGGGDEQFF	TGTGCCAGCAGCTTAATGACAGGGGGCGGCGATGAGCAGTTCTTC
many	NA	TRBV5-1	TRBJ1-2	14	CASSLNLGGRGYTF	TGCGCCAGCAGCTTGAACTTGGGGGGGAGAGGCTACACCTTC
many	NA	TRBV20-1	TRBJ1-3	14	CSARDHTSGNTIYF	TGCAGTGCTAGAGACCATACCTCTGGAAACACCATATATTTT
few	NA	TRBV6-5	TRBJ1-4	17	CASSYTGSLRSNEKLFF	TGTGCCAGCAGTTACACCGGGTCACTTCGCTCTAATGAAAAACTGTTTTTT
few	TRBD2	TRBV15	TRBJ2-1	16	CATSSPGLAGVWEQFF	TGTGCCACCAGCAGTCCGGGACTAGCGGGGGTTTGGGAGCAGTTCTTC
many	NA	TRBV5-1	TRBJ1-2	13	CASNLQGQGGYTF	TGCGCCAGCAACTTACAGGGCCAGGGGGGCTACACCTTC
many	NA	TRBV6-5	TRBJ1-1	15	CASKPTTPLNTEAFF	TGTGCCAGCAAACCAACGACACCTTTGAACACTGAAGCTTTCTTT
many	NA	TRBV7-6	TRBJ2-3	15	CASSLSSPSTDTQYF	TGTGCCAGCAGCTTATCTAGCCCCAGCACAGATACGCAGTATTTT
many	TRBD2	TRBV20-1	TRBJ2-3	15	CSARVGGLAGDTQYF	TGCAGTGCTAGAGTGGGGGGACTAGCGGGAGATACGCAGTATTTT
many	TRBD2	TRBV9	TRBJ2-7	13	CASSVGSSGEQYF	TGTGCCAGCAGCGTAGGGTCTAGCGGGGAGCAGTACTTC
many	NA	TRBV28	TRBJ2-5	15	CASSLEVQGQETQYF	TGTGCCAGCAGTCTAGAAGTCCAGGGTCAAGAGACCCAGTACTTC
many	TRBD1	TRBV11-2	TRBJ1-2	16	CASSLGLQGGRDGYTF	TGTGCCAGCAGCTTAGGGCTACAGGGGGGGAGAGATGGCTACACCTTC
many	TRBD2	TRBV5-1	TRBJ2-3	16	CASSLTSGATPDTQYF	TGCGCCAGCAGCTTAACTAGCGGGGCGACCCCAGATACGCAGTATTTT
many	NA	TRBV5-1	TRBJ2-1	15	CASSNRDKTYNEQFF	TGCGCCAGCAGCAACCGGGACAAGACCTACAATGAGCAGTTCTTC
NA	NA	TRBV29-1	TRBJ1-2	13	CSVIDSSGVGYTF	TGCAGCGTTATAGACTCGAGCGGGGTTGGCTACACCTTC